This T cell receptor beta chain emerged from a study of response to subunit inactivated influenza vaccine. Study outcomes and limitations: Few additional T cells are recruited per seasonal influenza vaccination, authors suggested.

Losses at the gene ends were 6 bases for V and 3 bases for J; bases not matched to a gene: 4. This CDR3 is built from 14 residues. CDR1 is MGHDK, CDR2 SYGVNS, per germline. One entry per CDR3 protein results from TCRdb running MiXCR on the RT-PCR reads. The sample records about 830,000 distinct CDR3 sequences, approximately 17% being singletons. As regards this clonotype: Antigen unknown.

This chain joins TRBV25-1 and TRBJ2-1; 8 bases map to TRBD2. This TCR was recovered from a man aged 50 to 59 who received an inactivated influenza vaccine. Material: PBMCs from blood, obtained more than 4 days after vaccination. CDR3: CASRESGGYNEQFF. CDR3 nucleotide sequence: TGTGCCAGCAGAGAAAGCGGGGGCTACAATGAGCAGTTCTTC.